Sequencing of this T cell receptor beta chain was carried out in a study of cytomegalovirus exposure and HLA in healthy donors (dated by TCRdb to 2016 to 2017). Some background on the complete study: An earlier analysis of some 500 of the donors reported roughly 270 Gb of sequence data and some 120 million unique TCR beta sequences from roughly 200 million T cells. An early release that covered fewer than 800 HLA-typed donors contained about 300 gigabases of sequencing data and 70 million to 100 million unique TCR sequences. Of the 398 genotyped donors, 81% were placed in the genetic ancestry cluster associated with self-reported Caucasian donors. The study aimed to test whether cataloging public T cell receptors could reveal signatures of past pathogen exposure. The study profiled the T cell repertoires of about 720 subjects by immunosequencing and related them to cytomegalovirus serostatus. A separate validation cohort of about 110 different subjects was used in addition to the roughly 620-subject first cohort. To predict cytomegalovirus infection status, the study combined high-throughput TCR immunosequencing, statistical association of individual TCRs with disease status, and machine learning. A later analysis re-examined previously published TCR beta repertoires from around 670 donors and added high-resolution HLA genotyping to investigate patterns of TCR occurrence. Rather than using new phenotypic data, the later analysis identified candidate immune exposures from TCR beta sequences and from how often those sequences occurred across donors. An earlier analysis of roughly 600 of the donors used high-throughput TCR beta sequencing to judge whether each TCR beta V gene segment behaved as functional or pseudogenic. Donor age, sex, ethnicity and CMV serostatus were collected together with the repertoire data. A later genetic analysis took genome-wide SNP genotypes for 398 of the 666 donors and used that subset as a discovery cohort. All discovery cohort repertoires had been generated using a single sequencing platform. Class I and class II HLA loci were covered by the typing at four-digit resolution. Typing coverage varied by locus: about 629-640 donors for A, B, C, DRB1 and DQB1; roughly 500 for DQA1; more than 600 for DPA1; around 490 for DPB1. About five DR-DQ haplotypes were treated as single units for association and clustering because of strong linkage in the cohort. Among 398 genotyped donors of the cohort, an average of roughly 240,000 unique TCR beta nucleotide sequences were sequenced per donor, roughly 18% of them non-productive. Study-wide conclusions, independent of this receptor: Most TCR sequences were observed very rarely across donors, whereas some public TCRs were present in many individuals. According to the authors, the approach could potentially be generalized to other disease states and immunological phenotypes. A later analysis found that HLA-associated TCR beta chains were more clonally expanded and had lower generation probabilities than equally common non-associated chains. Linkage disequilibrium might explain the correlated functional status among segregating V segments, but an unknown experimental factor could not be excluded. Because counts were too low, roughly 17 rarely observed V segments, including chromosome 9 orphons, were left out of the earlier analysis of a few hundred of the donors. In this cohort, only TCR beta chains were sequenced, and detectable features were limited by the absence of alpha or paired-chain data. Some IMGT-functional V segments, including TRBV6-2 and TRBV6-3, could not be distinguished by the 87-base-pair reads and were therefore excluded. Roughly uniform sequencing depth across donors was assumed in presence/absence analyses, although this assumption may not hold. The study listed 164 TCR beta chains as associated with cytomegalovirus. Because HLA typing was unavailable for some donors at each locus, only the typed subset was used in association tests. In a later genetic analysis, fewer N-insertions in productive TCRs were reported among donors in an Asian-associated ancestry cluster than the roughly 700-donor mean. A few of the identified cytomegalovirus-associated TCR beta chains were confirmed in vitro to be specific for cytomegalovirus antigens. A group of highly shared sequence variants was considered likely to be a technical artifact of the sequencing pipeline. A further reported finding was that TCR beta sequences accurately predicted the HLA-A and HLA-B alleles for most subjects in the first cohort. Assigning TCR associations to individual alleles was difficult when HLA alleles, especially DR and DQ, strongly co-occurred. The only immune exposure information available for the cohort was CMV serostatus. V-gene and J-gene trimming of TCR beta chains was associated with a missense DCLRE1C variant in a later genetic analysis, and the association was replicated in an independent cohort. In a later analysis, most CMV-associated TCR beta chains were found to appear HLA-restricted, with HLA associations seemingly driven largely by CMV exposure. At a false discovery rate of 0.05, a later analysis linked approximately 18,000 TCR beta sequences to specific HLA alleles. According to a later analysis, parvovirus B19, influenza, CMV and Epstein-Barr virus appeared linked to several top co-occurrence clusters. In an earlier analysis of roughly 560 of the donors, most TCR beta V segments were observed in productive rearrangements about 87% or about 30% of the time, broadly matching IMGT annotations. In a later analysis, the rate of TCR association differed among HLA loci, with DRB1 alleles having the most associated TCRs and HLA-C alleles having the fewest. The classifier was reported to diagnose cytomegalovirus status with high specificity and sensitivity in both the original and validation cohorts.

The cohort comprised fewer than 700 healthy bone marrow donors. All cohort members were sampled while nominally healthy, although unrecorded immune exposures were likely present. The donor was CMV seronegative and was included in the group of several hundred seronegative cohort members. A peripheral blood sample was collected from each donor, and TCR beta sequencing was performed on peripheral blood mononuclear cells. The Qiagen DNeasy Blood Extraction Kit was used to extract genomic DNA from the blood cell samples. From cysteine to phenylalanine, the CDR3 is 15 amino acids long. Here the CDR3 DNA is all that survives: 45 bases in frame from base 1. Relative to germline, V is 1 base shorter and J is 4 bases shorter, with 14 bases between their ends. From the germline V gene, CDR1 is WSHSY and CDR2 is SAAADI. Concerning this clone itself: Its antigen is not yet known.

The method behind the library was the immunoSEQ multiplex PCR assay. A mixture of 60 forward primers for TCR Vbeta segments and 13 reverse primers for TCR Jbeta segments was used in the multiplex PCR. The CDR3 region of rearranged TCR beta genes was amplified from genomic DNA by a multiplex PCR assay. On the Illumina HiSeq System, the amplified TCR beta libraries were sequenced as 87-base-pair reads. The source study handled its data this way. Across the 500 to 850 repertoires, a later analysis counted tens of millions of unique TCR beta chains, roughly 11 million of which were shared by at least two donors. A nearest-neighbor algorithm error-corrected the raw reads and collapsed the reads into unique sequences, merging closely related sequences to remove PCR and sequencing errors. CDR3 sequences were aligned to IMGT reference sequences to assign V, D and J gene segments. For a sequence to be retained, a match of at least six nucleotides was required to both a V gene segment and a J gene segment. A rearrangement counted as productive if the CDR3 had no stop codons and remained in frame with V and J, and every other rearrangement counted as non-productive. CDR3 was defined according to IMGT convention as the region running from the second conserved V-encoded cysteine to the conserved J-encoded phenylalanine. Sequences without an unambiguous match to a single V gene segment were excluded from the earlier analysis of 500 to 700 of the donors. An earlier analysis of fewer than 650 of the donors classified V segments as functional when productive rearrangements were above 56.7% and as segregating when the standard deviation between donors was above 5%. A statistical classification framework was built for diagnosing cytomegalovirus status from the catalog of TCR beta chain sequences. In a later analysis, TCR nucleotide sequences were compared against IMGT/GENE-DB human TR gene sequences so that V and J genes could be assigned. The TCRdist pipeline was used in a later analysis to assign CDR3 sequences and most-parsimonious VDJ recombination scenarios. A later analysis defined each TCR beta chain by its CDR3 amino acid sequence plus V-gene family, and excluded reads lacking a unique V-gene family. As a way to deal with suspected cross-contamination and a sequencing artifact, a later analysis dropped over 550 nucleotide sequences that were highly shared and had low generation probability. In a later analysis, a clonal expansion index for each public chain was calculated from normalized within-repertoire ranks of inferred template counts. A later analysis computed generation probabilities with a VDJ recombination model fitted to out-of-frame rearrangements, and checked the results against IGoR. Hypergeometric tests were used in a later analysis to score TCR-TCR, TCR-HLA and TCR-CMV co-occurrence, with a repertoire-size bias correction applied to the TCR pairs. To estimate false discovery rates, a later analysis permuted the HLA or CMV assignments 20 times. In a later analysis, co-occurring TCRs were grouped using DBSCAN, with TCRdist sequence similarity added in when clustering inside HLA-allele-positive subsets. Repertoires with fewer than 30,000 or more than 120,000 public chains were left out of co-occurrence clustering, as were about 5 repertoires with anomalous nucleotide sharing. Drawn from immuneACCESS, this table holds only the in-frame rearrangements with V and J called that TCRdb kept. Clones are partly lost; checked studies trace under half to an unresolved V gene and leave the rest unexplained. V, J and clone size were drawn from that table, and D and trimming were deduced from the DNA. The sample's own table lists tens of thousands of clones. Approximately 1.5% of the sample goes to the ten largest clones.

The chain is encoded by TRBV10-2 joined to TRBJ2-7; the D segment could be TRBD2, given 6 matching bases. The specimen sequenced was PBMCs. The clonotype comes from a woman aged 55-69 years in good health and CMV-seronegative. The bases read TGCGCCAGCAGTGAGTTCGGCGGGATAAAATACGAGCAGTACTTC. This sequence encodes CASSEFGGIKYEQYF.